This note documents a single T cell receptor (beta chain) sequence. Its specificity is unknown. Measured with immunoSEQ multiplex PCR; TCRdb has only the in-frame clones, and not every one. Of 76,000 or so clones in the sample, roughly 85% are singletons; the top ten hold about 0.6%. The sample is drawn from a study of OX40 agonist ivuxolimab in advanced cancers. Background on the study: An anti-OX40 (CD134) antibody with agonistic activity, ivuxolimab, was administered to patients. Those enrolled were roughly 80% male, with a mean age of around 58 years and ages from about 20 to 85. Study-level findings and limits: Expanded clones were, on average, more numerous among CD8+ T cells than CD4+.

This receptor was taken from an adult with an advanced solid tumor such as melanoma, head and neck, liver or kidney cancer. The sample in question was CD4+ or CD8+ T cells sorted from blood, obtained in a trial of the OX40 agonist ivuxolimab.

The CDR3 nucleotides read TGTGCCAGCAGCTTAGGACAGCGCTATGGCTACACCTTC. Translated: CASSLGQRYGYTF. The chain recombines TRBV11-2 with TRBJ1-2; D is perhaps TRBD1 (5 bases). V lost 1 base and J lost 4, with 7 bases in between. Germline loops: CDR1 SGHAT, CDR2 FQNNGV. The CDR3 spans 13 residues.